These 3 T cell receptor beta chains originate from one sample sequenced in a study of blood T cell repertoires in COVID-19. Here immunoSEQ multiplex PCR was the method, and the copy in TCRdb shows in-frame clones only, minus some. The sample holds about 130,000 clones; just under 85% are singletons and the top ten take around 3.1%. Sample: peripheral blood. These receptors were collected from a woman of 80 years or more with acute or convalescent COVID-19.

This chain connects TRBV29-1 to TRBJ1-4, with D perhaps matching TRBD1 (5 bases). Germline CDR1 is SQVTM and CDR2 is ANQGSEA. V was clipped by 7 bases and J by 0 bases, with 12 bases between them. This CDR3 is built from 14 residues. The CDR3 region has the DNA TGCAGCGCCGCGGGGCCAGCAACTAATGAAAAACTGTTTTTT. Translated: CSAAGPATNEKLFF.

This clone occurred once. This rearrangement joins TRBV5-1 to TRBJ1-6; TRBD1 aligns across 10 bases. There are 16 residues in the CDR3. Germline V gene sequence: CDR1 SGHRS, CDR2 YFSETQ. The V gene end was trimmed by 3 bases and the J gene end by 8 bases; junction bases not matched to a gene: 8. This CDR3 reads CASSSHWDRGYSPLHF. The DNA for the CDR3 is TGCGCCAGCAGCTCGCATTGGGACAGGGGCTATTCACCCCTCCACTTT.

Note on this clone: The same CDR3 arises from other DNA sequences in this sample as well. The CDR3 nucleotides read TGTGCCAGCAGCTTAGGGCAGGGGTATGGCTACACCTTC. Translated: CASSLGQGYGYTF. V is TRBV7-2 and J is TRBJ1-2; tentatively, D is TRBD1 (6 bases). The germline V gene encodes CDR1 SGHTA and CDR2 FQGNSA. The ends were cut back, 1 base at V and 5 bases at J, with 8 bases in the middle. There are 13 residues in the CDR3. The full variable domain, with the rest looked up from reference TRBV7-2 and TRBJ1-2, is GAGVSQSPSNKVTEKGKDVELRCDPISGHTALYWYRQSLGQGLEFLIYFQGNSAPDKSGLPSDRFSAERTGGSVSTLTIQRTQQEDSAVYLCASSLGQGYGYTFGSGTRLTVV.